This passage covers 29 T cell receptor beta chains from one sample sequenced in a study of cytomegalovirus exposure and HLA in healthy donors. With 60 Vbeta and 13 Jbeta primers, the PCR was carried out. Profiled with immunoSEQ multiplex PCR; TCRdb holds only in-frame clones, not every one. The sample data list about 150,000 clones. Sequencing used PBMCs. The source is a woman aged 45-65 years in good health and CMV-seronegative.

The chain links TRBV2 to TRBJ1-5; perhaps TRBD1 as D (5 bases). The CDR3 length is 14 residues. Germline CDR1 and CDR2: SNHLY and FYNNEI. V lost 4 bases, J lost 4 bases, and 11 bases lay in between. CDR3 in amino acids: CASSARGGNQPQHF. The CDR3 DNA reads as TGTGCCAGCAGTGCTCGGGGGGGGAATCAGCCCCAGCATTTT.

The V gene is TRBV5-4, the J gene TRBJ2-7, with 9 bases lining up with TRBD2. From germline, CDR1 is SGHNT and CDR2 YYREEE (reference sequence). The CDR3 length is 15 residues. J gave up 2 bases and V 0 bases, and 3 bases lay outside the gene matches. The CDR3 region is CASSLESGRPYEQYF. The CDR3 region has the DNA TGTGCCAGCAGCTTGGAGAGCGGGAGGCCCTACGAGCAGTACTTC.

V usage is TRBV19 and J usage is TRBJ2-1; tentative D call: TRBD2 (6 bases). The CDR3 length is 19 residues. V was shortened by 7 bases and J by 2 bases, with 27 bases between the two germline ends. The V gene's germline CDR1 is LNHDA and CDR2 SQIVND (reference sequence). CDR3: CASTIFARALAAPYNEQFF. In nucleotides, the CDR3 is TGTGCCAGTACCATTTTTGCCAGGGCACTAGCCGCCCCCTACAATGAGCAGTTCTTC.

The chain joins TRBV7-9 to TRBJ2-7, with 9 nucleotides matching TRBD1. Germline-derived CDR1 and CDR2 are SEHNR and FQNEAQ (reference sequence). This CDR3 contains 14 residues. Unmatched junction bases numbered 11, after V lost 8 bases and J lost 6 bases. CDR3 protein: CASALDRGIFEQYF. The CDR3 coding sequence is TGTGCCAGCGCCTTGGACAGGGGCATATTCGAGCAGTACTTC.

This chain uses TRBV7-9 with TRBJ1-1; D perhaps matches TRBD1 (5 bases). Germline CDR1 SEHNR, CDR2 FQNEAQ (reference sequence). V was pared by 7 bases and J by 2 bases, with 14 bases between. This CDR3 has 14 amino acids. CDR3 loop: CASTAGQVNTEAFF. The CDR3 DNA sequence: TGTGCCAGCACGGCAGGGCAGGTAAACACTGAAGCTTTCTTT.

The chain recombines TRBV2 with TRBJ2-7, with 7 bases fitting TRBD2. This CDR3 is 14 amino acids long. J lost 0 bases, V lost 5 bases, and 4 bases had no gene match. Germline V gene data show CDR1 as SNHLY and CDR2 as FYNNEI. In DNA form, the CDR3 reads TGTGCCAGCAGTTCCAGGACTAGCTCCTACGAGCAGTACTTC. Translated: CASSSRTSSYEQYF. Full variable domain (rest looked up from reference TRBV2 and TRBJ2-7): EPEVTQTPSHQVTQMGQEVILRCVPISNHLYFYWYRQILGQKVEFLVSFYNNEISEKSEIFDDQFSVERPDGSNFTLKIRSTKLEDSAMYFCASSSRTSSYEQYFGPGTRLTVT.

The chain couples TRBV28 to TRBJ2-5, with 11 nucleotides matching TRBD2. V lost 11 bases, J lost 5 bases, and 7 bases stayed unmatched. Looked up from germline, CDR1 is MDHEN and CDR2 is SYDVKM. The CDR3 is 13 amino acids. The CDR3 is CAVRLAGKETQYF. The CDR3 DNA sequence: TGTGCCGTTAGACTAGCGGGAAAGGAGACCCAGTACTTC.

The chain carries TRBV9 and TRBJ2-5; possible D gene TRBD2, 6 bases. Germline CDR1 reads SGDLS; CDR2 reads YYNGEE. The CDR3 is made up of 15 amino acids. Trimming took off 0 bases at V and 5 bases at J, with 14 bases between the two ends. CDR3 amino acids: CASSVGPPAGETQYF. The CDR3 DNA is TGTGCCAGCAGCGTAGGGCCACCGGCGGGGGAGACCCAGTACTTC.

CDR3 DNA sequence: TGTGCCAGCAGCCCCTTCGCGGGAGAAAATGGAAATGAGCAGTTCTTC. Its translation is CASSPFAGENGNEQFF. The rearrangement joins TRBV13 to TRBJ2-1; 7 bases agree with TRBD2. V trimming: 5 bases; J trimming: 7 bases; junction bases outside the gene matches: 14. The CDR3 spans 16 residues. Germline V gene sequence: CDR1 PRHDT, CDR2 FYEKMQ (reference sequence).

This chain links TRBV2 with TRBJ1-6; 8 positions match TRBD1. The CDR3 length is 15 residues. Per the germline V gene, CDR1 is SNHLY and CDR2 is FYNNEI. V lost 9 bases to trimming and J lost 10 bases; unmatched junction nucleotides: 14. The CDR3 spells CARKTTGAVESPLHF. CDR3 DNA: TGTGCCAGGAAAACGACAGGGGCCGTAGAATCACCCCTCCACTTT.

This chain connects TRBV18 to TRBJ2-7; tentatively, D is TRBD1 (5 bases). The V gene's germline CDR1 is KGHSH and CDR2 LQKENI. The CDR3 has 12 residues. V lost 3 bases to trimming and J lost 5 bases, with 8 bases between them. CDR3 region: CASSPQGNEQYF. As DNA, the CDR3 is TGTGCCAGCTCACCTCAGGGAAACGAGCAGTACTTC. Combining the CDR3 with reference TRBV18 and TRBJ2-7 gives the whole variable domain NAGVMQNPRHLVRRRGQEARLRCSPMKGHSHVYWYRQLPEEGLKFMVYLQKENIIDESGMPKERFSAEFPKEGPSILRIQQVVRGDSAAYFCASSPQGNEQYFGPGTRLTVT.

The CDR3 region has the DNA TGTGCCTGGGGGGGCTTCCCGGACAGGGTCCACGAGCAGTACTTC. Its protein is CAWGGFPDRVHEQYF. The chain employs TRBV30 and TRBJ2-7; 8 nucleotides line up with TRBD1. Germline loops: CDR1 GTSNPN, CDR2 SVGIG (reference sequence). Losses at the gene ends were 5 bases for V and 5 bases for J; bases not matched to a gene: 14. The CDR3 extends over 15 amino acids.

The chain is built from TRBV19 and TRBJ2-7; tentative D call: TRBD1 (6 bases). The V end was cut by 4 bases, the J end by 6 bases, with 19 bases between. Germline V gene sequence: CDR1 LNHDA, CDR2 SQIVND (reference sequence). The CDR3 runs 15 residues. CDR3 coding DNA: TGTGCCAGTAGTAAGGCCACAGGGATTATGGGCGAGCAGTACTTC. Its protein is CASSKATGIMGEQYF.

The gene calls are TRBV6-1 and TRBJ1-5, with D uncertain. Germline CDR1 MNHNS, CDR2 SASEGT. V lost 2 bases, J lost 3 bases, and 14 bases lay in between. The CDR3 sequence is 16 residues long. The CDR3 sequence: CASSEMIGSFNQPQHF. DNA for the CDR3: TGTGCCAGCAGTGAAATGATCGGTAGTTTCAATCAGCCCCAGCATTTT.

The J gene is TRBJ1-4, the V gene TRBV7-2; perhaps TRBD1 as D (6 bases). V lost 6 bases and J lost 2, with 13 bases in between. This CDR3 spans 15 amino acids. Germline CDR1 is SGHTA and CDR2 is FQGNSA. DNA of the CDR3: TGTGCCAGCAGTTCCGGGGGGCGTACTAATGAAAAACTGTTTTTT. Its translation is CASSSGGRTNEKLFF.

The chain has TRBV5-6 and TRBJ2-7, with 7 bases lining up with TRBD2. V lost 5 bases to trimming and J lost 6 bases; unmatched junction nucleotides: 5. The CDR3 is 12 residues long. CDR1 SGHDT and CDR2 YYEEEE come from the germline V gene. The CDR3 coding sequence is TGTGCCAGCAGTATGGGGGGGTTCGAGCAGTACTTC. Its protein product is CASSMGGFEQYF.

The V call is TRBV19, the J call TRBJ1-4; D uncertain. CDR1 LNHDA and CDR2 SQIVND come from the germline V gene (reference sequence). This CDR3 is 13 amino acids long. V shed 6 bases and J shed 0 bases, with 5 bases lying between them. CDR3 sequence: CASRETTNEKLFF. The DNA of the CDR3 is TGTGCCAGTAGGGAGACAACTAATGAAAAACTGTTTTTT.

Points on this clone: In the same sample, other DNA sequences code for this CDR3. The rearrangement links TRBV5-1 to TRBJ1-1, with a weak D call TRBD1 (5 bases). Trimming left V 1 base short and J 4 bases short, with 8 bases between. The germline V gene encodes CDR1 SGHRS and CDR2 YFSETQ. The CDR3 is made up of 13 amino acids. CDR3 bases: TGCGCCAGCAGCTTGCGGGGGGGCACTGAAGCTTTCTTT. Translation: CASSLRGGTEAFF.

The CDR3 coding sequence is TGTGCCAGCAGTGAATATGAGGGCAGGGGGTGGTATGGCTACACCTTC. It yields the protein CASSEYEGRGWYGYTF. The rearrangement joins TRBV25-1 to TRBJ1-2, with 7 bases that match TRBD1. This CDR3 is 16 amino acids long. J was trimmed by 5 bases and V by 0 bases; bases with no gene match: 9. Germline-derived CDR1 and CDR2 are MGHDK and SYGVNS.

Remarks on this clone: One junction end does not reproduce the germline sequence, and a read error may be involved. This chain connects TRBV6-6 to TRBJ1-5; tentative D call: TRBD1 (5 bases). This CDR3 comprises 14 residues. Germline V CDR1 and CDR2: MNHNY, SVGAGI (reference sequence). The CDR3 here is CASSSQVINQPQHF. CDR3 DNA sequence: TGTGCCAGCAGTTCACAGGTTATTAATCAACCCCAGCATTTT.

This chain joins TRBV5-4 and TRBJ2-2; tentative D call: TRBD2 (6 bases). Trimming left V 2 bases short and J 4 bases short, with 18 bases between. This CDR3 has 17 residues. CDR1 is SGHNT and CDR2 is YYREEE in the germline V gene (reference sequence). CDR3 residues: CASSFPARERGTGELFF. Written as DNA, the CDR3 is TGTGCCAGCAGCTTTCCGGCCCGGGAGAGGGGCACCGGGGAGCTGTTTTTT.

The genes are TRBV4-2 and TRBJ1-4; TRBD1 matches 9 bases. CDR3 length: 16 residues. V lost 4 bases and J lost 8; bases outside the gene matches: 11. The V gene's germline CDR1 is LGHNA and CDR2 YNFKEQ. The CDR3 sequence: CASSLNPGQGGEKLFF. The CDR3 DNA reads as TGTGCCAGCAGCCTTAATCCGGGACAGGGCGGCGAAAAACTGTTTTTT.

V usage is TRBV30 and J usage is TRBJ2-5, with 13 bases lining up with TRBD2. CDR1 GTSNPN and CDR2 SVGIG come from the germline V gene (reference sequence). V lost 5 bases, J lost 5 bases, and 11 bases stayed unmatched. The CDR3 has 16 amino acids. CDR3 region: CAWGIRLAGGIETQYF. The CDR3 nucleotides read TGTGCCTGGGGAATTCGACTAGCGGGGGGAATTGAGACCCAGTACTTC.

The chain is built from TRBV6-1 and TRBJ1-5; no firm D call. Trimming removed 5 bases from V and 5 bases from J, with 16 bases in between. The CDR3 totals 15 residues. Per germline, CDR1 MNHNS and CDR2 SASEGT. The DNA of the CDR3 is TGTGCCAGCAGTCACCTCAGTGCCAGCGATCAGCCCCAGCATTTT. Its protein product is CASSHLSASDQPQHF.

V usage is TRBV7-8 and J usage is TRBJ2-7, with a weak D call TRBD1 (6 bases). Germline lookup yields CDR1 SGHVS and CDR2 FQNEAQ. Trimming stripped 5 bases from V and 2 bases from J, with 10 bases between. The CDR3 is 13 residues long. CDR3 coding DNA: TGTGCCAGCAGCCCCGGACAGCCCTACGAGCAGTACTTC. Protein: CASSPGQPYEQYF. The whole variable domain, filled in from reference TRBV7-8 and TRBJ2-7, reads GAGVSQSPRYKVAKRGQDVALRCDPISGHVSLFWYQQALGQGPEFLTYFQNEAQLDKSGLPSDRFFAERPEGSVSTLKIQRTQQEDSAVYLCASSPGQPYEQYFGPGTRLTVT.

This chain links TRBV11-1 with TRBJ1-1; TRBD1 is a possible D gene (6 bases). The CDR3 length is 14 residues. CDR1 is SGHAT and CDR2 is FQDESV in the germline V gene (reference sequence). Trimming removed 5 bases from V and 4 bases from J, with 14 bases in between. CDR3 sequence: CASSLGGVRTEAFF. The CDR3 DNA sequence: TGTGCCAGCAGCCTAGGGGGGGTTCGCACTGAAGCTTTCTTT.

This chain links TRBV30 with TRBJ1-2, with no clear D. This CDR3 comprises 15 residues. Germline V gene data show CDR1 as GTSNPN and CDR2 as SVGIG (reference sequence). V gave up 3 bases and J gave up 2 bases, with 16 bases separating them. The CDR3 sequence: CAWSLRRLTNYGYTF. CDR3 in DNA: TGTGCCTGGAGCCTTAGGAGACTCACGAACTATGGCTACACCTTC.

Turning to this clone: Germline and junction disagree at one end, which may indicate a read error. The rearrangement joins TRBV7-7 to TRBJ1-1; weak D call: TRBD1 (5 bases). CDR3 length: 14 residues. CDR1 is SSHAT and CDR2 is FNYEAQ in the germline V gene (reference sequence). For the CDR3, the DNA is TGTGCTAGCAGCGCGGGACCTGAGGGCGCTGAAGCTTTCTTT. Its translation is CASSAGPEGAEAFF.

The chain links TRBV2 to TRBJ2-1, with 10 bases aligning to TRBD1. The CDR3 runs 14 residues. Germline CDR1 and CDR2: SNHLY and FYNNEI. With V trimmed by 7 bases and J by 7 bases, 7 bases remained unmatched. CDR3 nucleotide sequence: TGTGCCAGCAAACGGGACAGGGGAGGTAATGAGCAGTTCTTC. Residues: CASKRDRGGNEQFF.